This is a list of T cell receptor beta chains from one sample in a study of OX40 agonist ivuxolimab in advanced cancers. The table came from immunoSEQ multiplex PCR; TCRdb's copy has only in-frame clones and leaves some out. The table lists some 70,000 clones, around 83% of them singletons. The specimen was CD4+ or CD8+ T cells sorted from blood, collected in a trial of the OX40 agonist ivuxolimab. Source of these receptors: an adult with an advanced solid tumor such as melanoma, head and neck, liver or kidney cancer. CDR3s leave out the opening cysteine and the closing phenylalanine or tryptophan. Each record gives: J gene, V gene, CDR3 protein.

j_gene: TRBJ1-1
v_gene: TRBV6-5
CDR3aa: ASSMDGQNTEAF

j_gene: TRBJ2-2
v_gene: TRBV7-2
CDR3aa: ASSLGQTGELF

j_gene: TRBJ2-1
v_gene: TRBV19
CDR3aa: ASRSQQGLGNEQF

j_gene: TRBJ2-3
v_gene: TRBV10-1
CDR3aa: ASSETTDTQY

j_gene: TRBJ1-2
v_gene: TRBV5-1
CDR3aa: ASSFGQGGSYGYT

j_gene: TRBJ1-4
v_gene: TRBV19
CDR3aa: ASSIGAQGNEKLF

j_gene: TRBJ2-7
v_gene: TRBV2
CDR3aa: ASRGHNLSYEQY

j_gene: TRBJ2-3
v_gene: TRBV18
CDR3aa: ASSPQGLQDTQY

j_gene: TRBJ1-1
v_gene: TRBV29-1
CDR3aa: SVEGGGTEAF

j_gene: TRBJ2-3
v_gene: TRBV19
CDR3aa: ASSIRQGTDTQY

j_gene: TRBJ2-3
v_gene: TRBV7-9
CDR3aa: ASSPVGGATDTQY

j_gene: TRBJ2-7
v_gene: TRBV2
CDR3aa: ASRGTGGSREQY

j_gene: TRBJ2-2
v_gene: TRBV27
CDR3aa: ASRRTPDRGPPYTGELF

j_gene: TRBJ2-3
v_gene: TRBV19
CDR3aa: ASSLGQGTDTQY

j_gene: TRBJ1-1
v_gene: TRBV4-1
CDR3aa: ASSQDARALNTEAF

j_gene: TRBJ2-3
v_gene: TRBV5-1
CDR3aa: ASSLVTGGPTDTQY

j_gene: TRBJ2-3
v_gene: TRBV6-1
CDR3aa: ASSRHLSTDTQY

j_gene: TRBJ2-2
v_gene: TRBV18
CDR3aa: ASSPPWSSVNTGELF

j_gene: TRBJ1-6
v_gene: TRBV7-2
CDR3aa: ASSLEWGSYNSPLH

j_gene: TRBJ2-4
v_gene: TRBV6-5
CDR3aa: ASSYPGAKNIQY

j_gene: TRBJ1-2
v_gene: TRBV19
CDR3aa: ASSISVYGYT

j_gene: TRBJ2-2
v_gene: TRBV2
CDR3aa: ASNRGRATGELF

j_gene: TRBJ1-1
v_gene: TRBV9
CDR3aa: ASSVDPPQTGQNTEAF

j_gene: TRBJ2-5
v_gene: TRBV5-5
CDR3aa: ASSPGYTETQY

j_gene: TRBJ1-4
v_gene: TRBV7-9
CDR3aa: ASSFGRGGEKLF

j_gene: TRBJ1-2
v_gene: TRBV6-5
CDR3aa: ASGRRDAYGYT

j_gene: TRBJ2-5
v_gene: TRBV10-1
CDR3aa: ASRGTGGKETQY

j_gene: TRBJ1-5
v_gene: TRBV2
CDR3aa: ASSAGYQPQH

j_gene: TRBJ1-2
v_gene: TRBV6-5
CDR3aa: ASSDTGFYGYT

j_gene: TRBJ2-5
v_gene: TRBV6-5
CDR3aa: ASSYGQGAETQY